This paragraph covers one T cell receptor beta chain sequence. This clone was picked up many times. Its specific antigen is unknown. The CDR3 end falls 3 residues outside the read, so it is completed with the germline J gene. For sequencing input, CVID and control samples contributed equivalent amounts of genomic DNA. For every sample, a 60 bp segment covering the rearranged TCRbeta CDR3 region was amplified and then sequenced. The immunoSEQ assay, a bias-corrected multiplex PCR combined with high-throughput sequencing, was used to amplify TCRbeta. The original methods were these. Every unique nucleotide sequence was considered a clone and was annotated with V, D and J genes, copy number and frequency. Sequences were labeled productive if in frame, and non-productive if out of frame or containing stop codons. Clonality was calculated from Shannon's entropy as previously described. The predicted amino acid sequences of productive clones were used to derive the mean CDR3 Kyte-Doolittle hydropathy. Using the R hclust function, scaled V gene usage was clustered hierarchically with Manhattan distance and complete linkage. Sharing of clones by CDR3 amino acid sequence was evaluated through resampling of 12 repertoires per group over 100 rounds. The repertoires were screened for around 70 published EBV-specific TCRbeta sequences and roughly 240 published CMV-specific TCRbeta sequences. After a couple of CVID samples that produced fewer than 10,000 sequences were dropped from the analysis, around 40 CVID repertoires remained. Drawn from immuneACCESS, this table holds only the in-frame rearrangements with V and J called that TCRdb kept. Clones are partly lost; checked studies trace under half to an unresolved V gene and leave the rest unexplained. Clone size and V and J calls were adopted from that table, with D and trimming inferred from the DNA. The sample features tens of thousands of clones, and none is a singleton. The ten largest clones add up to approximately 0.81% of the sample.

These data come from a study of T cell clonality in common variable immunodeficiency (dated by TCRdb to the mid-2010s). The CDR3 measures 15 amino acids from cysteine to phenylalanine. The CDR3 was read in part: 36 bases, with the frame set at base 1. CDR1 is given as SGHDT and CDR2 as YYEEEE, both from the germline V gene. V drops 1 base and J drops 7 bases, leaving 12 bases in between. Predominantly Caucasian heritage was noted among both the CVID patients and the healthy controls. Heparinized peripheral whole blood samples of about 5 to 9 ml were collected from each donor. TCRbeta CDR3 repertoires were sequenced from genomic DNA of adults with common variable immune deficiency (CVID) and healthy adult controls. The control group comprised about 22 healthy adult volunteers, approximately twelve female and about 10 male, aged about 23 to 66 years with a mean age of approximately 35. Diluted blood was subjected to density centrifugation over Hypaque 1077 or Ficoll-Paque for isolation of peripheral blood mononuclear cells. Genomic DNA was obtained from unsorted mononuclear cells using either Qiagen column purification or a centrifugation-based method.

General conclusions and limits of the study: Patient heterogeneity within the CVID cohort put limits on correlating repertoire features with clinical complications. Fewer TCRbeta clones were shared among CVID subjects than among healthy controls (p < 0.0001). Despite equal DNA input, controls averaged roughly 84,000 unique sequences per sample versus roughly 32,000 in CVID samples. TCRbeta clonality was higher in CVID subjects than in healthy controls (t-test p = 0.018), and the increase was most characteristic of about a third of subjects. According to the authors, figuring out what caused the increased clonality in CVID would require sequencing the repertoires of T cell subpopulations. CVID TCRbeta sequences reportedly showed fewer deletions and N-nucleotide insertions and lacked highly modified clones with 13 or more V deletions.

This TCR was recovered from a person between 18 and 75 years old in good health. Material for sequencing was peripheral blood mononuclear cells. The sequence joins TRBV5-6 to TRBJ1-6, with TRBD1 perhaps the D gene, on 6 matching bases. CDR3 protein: CASSLWGQGNSPLHF. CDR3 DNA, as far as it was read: TGTGCCAGCAGCTTGTGGGGCCAGGGGAATTCACCC.